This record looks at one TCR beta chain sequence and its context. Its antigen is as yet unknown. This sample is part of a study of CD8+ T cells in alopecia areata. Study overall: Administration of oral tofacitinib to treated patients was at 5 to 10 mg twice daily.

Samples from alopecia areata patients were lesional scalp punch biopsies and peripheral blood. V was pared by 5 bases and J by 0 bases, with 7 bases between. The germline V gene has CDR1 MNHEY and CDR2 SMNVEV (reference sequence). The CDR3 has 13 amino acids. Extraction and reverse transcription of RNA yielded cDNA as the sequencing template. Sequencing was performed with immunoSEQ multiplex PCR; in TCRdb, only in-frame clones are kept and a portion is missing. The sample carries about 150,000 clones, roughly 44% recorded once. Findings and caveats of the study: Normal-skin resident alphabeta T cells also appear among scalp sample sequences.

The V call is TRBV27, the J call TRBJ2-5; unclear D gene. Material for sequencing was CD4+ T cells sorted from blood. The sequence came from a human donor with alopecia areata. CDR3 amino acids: CASSKANQETQYF. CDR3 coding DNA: TGTGCCAGCAGTAAAGCGAACCAAGAGACCCAGTACTTC.